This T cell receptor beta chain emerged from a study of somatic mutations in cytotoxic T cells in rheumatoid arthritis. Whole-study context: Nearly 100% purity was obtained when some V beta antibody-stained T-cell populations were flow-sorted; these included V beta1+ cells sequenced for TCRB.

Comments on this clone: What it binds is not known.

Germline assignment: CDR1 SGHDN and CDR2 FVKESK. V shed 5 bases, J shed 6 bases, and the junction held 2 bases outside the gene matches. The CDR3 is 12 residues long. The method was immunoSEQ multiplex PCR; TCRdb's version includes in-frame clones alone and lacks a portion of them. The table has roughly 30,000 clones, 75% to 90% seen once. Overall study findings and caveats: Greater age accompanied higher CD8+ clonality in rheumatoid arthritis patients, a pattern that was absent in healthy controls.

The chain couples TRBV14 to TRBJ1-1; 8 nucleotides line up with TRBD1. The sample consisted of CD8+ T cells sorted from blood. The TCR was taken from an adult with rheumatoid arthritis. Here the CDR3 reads CASSSGGPEAFF. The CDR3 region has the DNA TGTGCCAGCAGCTCAGGGGGCCCTGAAGCTTTCTTT.